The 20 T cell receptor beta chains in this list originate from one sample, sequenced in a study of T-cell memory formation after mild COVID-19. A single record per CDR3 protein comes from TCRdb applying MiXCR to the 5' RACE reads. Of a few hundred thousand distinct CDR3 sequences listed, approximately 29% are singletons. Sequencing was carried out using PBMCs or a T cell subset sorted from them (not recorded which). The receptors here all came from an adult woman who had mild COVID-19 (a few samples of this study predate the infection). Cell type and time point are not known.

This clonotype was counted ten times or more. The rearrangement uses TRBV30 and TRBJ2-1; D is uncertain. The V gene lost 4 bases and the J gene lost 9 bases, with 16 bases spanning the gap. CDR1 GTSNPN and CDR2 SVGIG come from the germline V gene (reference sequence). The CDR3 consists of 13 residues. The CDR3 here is CAWTPSASGEQFF. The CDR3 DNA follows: TGTGCCTGGACCCCCAGCGCCAGTGGTGAGCAGTTCTTC.

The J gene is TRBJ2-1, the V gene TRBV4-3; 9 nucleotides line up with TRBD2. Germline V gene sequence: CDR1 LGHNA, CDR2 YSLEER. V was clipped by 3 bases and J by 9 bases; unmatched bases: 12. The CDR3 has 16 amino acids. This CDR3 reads CASSHSPTSGGTEQFF. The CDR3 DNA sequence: TGCGCCAGCAGCCACTCTCCGACTAGCGGAGGGACTGAGCAGTTCTTC.

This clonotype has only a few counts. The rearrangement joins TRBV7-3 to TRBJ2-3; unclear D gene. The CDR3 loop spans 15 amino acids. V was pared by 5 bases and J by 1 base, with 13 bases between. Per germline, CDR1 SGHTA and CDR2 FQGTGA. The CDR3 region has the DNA TGTGCCAGCAGCCCCTCGGGCGCTGGCACAGATACGCAGTATTTT. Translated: CASSPSGAGTDTQYF.

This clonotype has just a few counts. This CDR3 reads CASSRSFRETQYF. The DNA of the CDR3 is TGTGCCAGCAGCAGGAGCTTTCGGGAGACCCAGTACTTC. This chain connects TRBV5-6 to TRBJ2-5, with unresolved D. From germline, CDR1 is SGHDT and CDR2 YYEEEE. V gave up 4 bases and J gave up 5 bases, with 12 bases separating them. The CDR3 contains 13 residues.

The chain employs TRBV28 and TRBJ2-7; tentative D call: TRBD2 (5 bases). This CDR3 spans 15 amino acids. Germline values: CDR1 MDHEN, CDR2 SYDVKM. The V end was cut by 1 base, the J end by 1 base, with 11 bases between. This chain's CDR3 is CASSLSGIRSYEQYF. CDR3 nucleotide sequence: TGTGCCAGCAGTTTATCCGGGATTAGGTCCTACGAGCAGTACTTC. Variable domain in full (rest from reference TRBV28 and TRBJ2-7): DVKVTQSSRYLVKRTGEKVFLECVQDMDHENMFWYRQDPGLGLRLIYFSYDVKMKEKGDIPEGYSVSREKKERFSLILESASTNQTSMYLCASSLSGIRSYEQYFGPGTRLTVT.

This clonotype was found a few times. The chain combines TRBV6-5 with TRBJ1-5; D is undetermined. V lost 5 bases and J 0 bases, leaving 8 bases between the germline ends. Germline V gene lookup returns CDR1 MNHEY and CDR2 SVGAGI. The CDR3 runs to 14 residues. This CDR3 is CASSQFPSNQPQHF. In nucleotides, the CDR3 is TGTGCCAGCAGTCAATTTCCTAGCAATCAGCCCCAGCATTTT.

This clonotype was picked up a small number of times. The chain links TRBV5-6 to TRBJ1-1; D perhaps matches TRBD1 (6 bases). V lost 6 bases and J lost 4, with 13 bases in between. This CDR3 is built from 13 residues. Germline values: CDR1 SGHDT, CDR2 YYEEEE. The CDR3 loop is CASKQGGGTEAFF. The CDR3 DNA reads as TGTGCCAGCAAACAGGGTGGCGGCACTGAAGCTTTCTTT.

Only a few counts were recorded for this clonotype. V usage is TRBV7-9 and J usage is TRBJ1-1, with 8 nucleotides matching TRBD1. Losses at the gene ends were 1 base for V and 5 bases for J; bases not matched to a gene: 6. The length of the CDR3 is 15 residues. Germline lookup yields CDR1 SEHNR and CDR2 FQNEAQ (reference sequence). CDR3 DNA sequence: TGTGCCAGCAGCTTAGTGGCAGGGGGCCAGACTGAAGCTTTCTTT. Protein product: CASSLVAGGQTEAFF.

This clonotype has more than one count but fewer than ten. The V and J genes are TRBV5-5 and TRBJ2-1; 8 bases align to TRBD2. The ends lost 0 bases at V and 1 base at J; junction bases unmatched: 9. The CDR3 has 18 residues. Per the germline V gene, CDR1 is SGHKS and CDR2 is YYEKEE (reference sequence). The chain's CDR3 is CASSLAPAGAPSYNEQFF. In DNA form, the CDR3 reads TGTGCCAGCAGCTTGGCTCCAGCGGGAGCTCCATCCTACAATGAGCAGTTCTTC.

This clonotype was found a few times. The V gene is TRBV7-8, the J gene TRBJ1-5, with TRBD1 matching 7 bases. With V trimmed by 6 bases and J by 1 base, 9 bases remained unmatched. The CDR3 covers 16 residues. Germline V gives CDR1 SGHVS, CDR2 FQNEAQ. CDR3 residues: CASSSSPTGSNQPQHF. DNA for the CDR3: TGTGCCAGCAGTTCGTCTCCGACAGGGAGCAATCAGCCCCAGCATTTT.

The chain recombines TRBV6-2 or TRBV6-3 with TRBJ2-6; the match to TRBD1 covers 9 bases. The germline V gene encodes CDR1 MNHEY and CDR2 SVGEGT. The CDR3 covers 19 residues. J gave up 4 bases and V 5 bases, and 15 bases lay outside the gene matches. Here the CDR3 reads CASSASKDRGSWGANVLTF. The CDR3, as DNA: TGTGCCAGCAGTGCTTCGAAGGACAGGGGATCTTGGGGGGCCAACGTCCTGACTTTC.

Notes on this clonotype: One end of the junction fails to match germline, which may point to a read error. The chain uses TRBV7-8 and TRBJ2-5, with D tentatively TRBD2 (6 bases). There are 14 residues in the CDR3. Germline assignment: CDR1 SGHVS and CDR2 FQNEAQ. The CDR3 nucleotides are TGTGCCAGCAGCTCCGCGGGGAACCAAAAGACCCAGTACTTC. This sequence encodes CASSSAGNQKTQYF.

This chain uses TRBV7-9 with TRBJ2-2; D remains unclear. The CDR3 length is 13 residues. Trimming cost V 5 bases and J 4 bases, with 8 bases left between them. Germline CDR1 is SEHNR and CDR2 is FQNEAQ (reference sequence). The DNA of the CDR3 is TGTGCCAGCAGCCGCCCGGGCACCGGGGAGCTGTTTTTT. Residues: CASSRPGTGELFF.

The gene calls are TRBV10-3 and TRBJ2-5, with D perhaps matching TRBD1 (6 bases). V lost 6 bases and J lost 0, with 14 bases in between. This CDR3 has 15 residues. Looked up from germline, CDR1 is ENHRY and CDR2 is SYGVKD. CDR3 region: CAISPGHSYQETQYF. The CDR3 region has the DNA TGTGCCATCAGCCCGGGACATTCTTACCAAGAGACCCAGTACTTC.

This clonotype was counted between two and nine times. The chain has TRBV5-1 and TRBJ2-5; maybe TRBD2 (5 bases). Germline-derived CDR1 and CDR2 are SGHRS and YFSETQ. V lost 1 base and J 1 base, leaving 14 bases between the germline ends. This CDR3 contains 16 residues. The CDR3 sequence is CASSLSGGSGQETQYF. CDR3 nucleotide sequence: TGCGCCAGCAGCTTGTCGGGTGGCAGCGGCCAAGAGACCCAGTACTTC.

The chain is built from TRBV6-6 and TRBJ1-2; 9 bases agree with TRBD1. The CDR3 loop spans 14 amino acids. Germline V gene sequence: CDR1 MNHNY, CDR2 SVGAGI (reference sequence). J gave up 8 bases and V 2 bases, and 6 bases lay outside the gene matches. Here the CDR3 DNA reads TGTGCCAGCAGTTACACCGGGACAGGGAAGGGCTACACCTTC. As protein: CASSYTGTGKGYTF.

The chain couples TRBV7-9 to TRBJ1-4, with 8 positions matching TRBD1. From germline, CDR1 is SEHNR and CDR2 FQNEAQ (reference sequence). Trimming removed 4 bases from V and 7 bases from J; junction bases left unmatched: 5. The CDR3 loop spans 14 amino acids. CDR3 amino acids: CASSSGTGGEKLFF. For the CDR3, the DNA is TGTGCCAGCAGCTCCGGGACAGGAGGTGAAAAACTGTTTTTT. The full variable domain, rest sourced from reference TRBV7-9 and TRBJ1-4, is DTGVSQNPRHKITKRGQNVTFRCDPISEHNRLYWYRQTLGQGPEFLTYFQNEAQLEKSRLLSDRFSAERPKGSFSTLEIQRTEQGDSAMYLCASSSGTGGEKLFFGSGTQLSVL.

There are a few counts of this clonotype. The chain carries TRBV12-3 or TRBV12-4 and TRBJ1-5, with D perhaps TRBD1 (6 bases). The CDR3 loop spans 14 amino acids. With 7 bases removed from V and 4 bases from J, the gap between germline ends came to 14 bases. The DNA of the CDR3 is TGTGCCAGCACCACCCTCGGACAGAATCAGCCCCAGCATTTT. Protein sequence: CASTTLGQNQPQHF.

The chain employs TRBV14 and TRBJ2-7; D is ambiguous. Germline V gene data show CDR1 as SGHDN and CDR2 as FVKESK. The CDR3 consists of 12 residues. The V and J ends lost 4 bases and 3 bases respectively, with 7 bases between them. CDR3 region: CASSPTYYEQYF. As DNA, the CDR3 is TGTGCCAGCAGCCCTACTTACTACGAGCAGTACTTC.

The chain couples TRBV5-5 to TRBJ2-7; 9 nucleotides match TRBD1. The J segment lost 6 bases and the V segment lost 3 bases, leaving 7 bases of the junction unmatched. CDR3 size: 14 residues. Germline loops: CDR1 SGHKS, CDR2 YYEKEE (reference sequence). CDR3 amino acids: CASSYHRGLGEQYF. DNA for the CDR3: TGTGCCAGCAGCTACCACAGGGGGCTAGGCGAGCAGTACTTC.